One sample yielded the 15 T cell receptor beta chains listed below, sequenced in a study of blood T cells in healthy people across ages (dated by TCRdb to the mid-2010s). The library was prepared using 5' RACE. Sequencing took place on an Illumina HiSeq 2500. A second PCR of roughly 7 to 11 cycles was performed with a sample-barcoded 5' primer and a J-beta primer mix. The raw public data were reprocessed by TCRdb itself: fastp quality trimming at Q25, MiXCR clonotype calling, in-frame beta chains only. Rows with one shared CDR3 protein collapse into an entry with the most common genes and DNA. In all, the sample holds about 780,000 distinct CDR3 sequences, and around 50% of those were seen once. Of the sample, roughly 20% is held by the ten largest clones. The sample taken for sequencing was blood. The origin of the receptors is a man older than 75 in good health.

The sample holds a few counts of this clonotype. The rearrangement uses TRBV11-1 and TRBJ2-7; 13 bases are shared with TRBD2. The germline gives CDR1 SGHAT, CDR2 FQDESV (reference sequence). The CDR3 is 15 residues long. V lost 3 bases to trimming and J lost 4 bases; unmatched junction nucleotides: 3. The CDR3 nucleotides are TGTGCCAGCAGCTTCAAGGGACTAGCGGGATACGAGCAGTACTTC. This encodes CASSFKGLAGYEQYF.

The chain combines TRBV7-3 with TRBJ2-5; unclear D gene. The V and J ends lost 4 bases and 5 bases respectively, with 14 bases between them. This CDR3 comprises 14 residues. Germline V gene lookup returns CDR1 SGHTA and CDR2 FQGTGA. CDR3 loop: CASSSGNTEETQYF. CDR3 bases: TGTGCCAGCAGCTCTGGCAATACGGAGGAGACCCAGTACTTC.

Turning to this clonotype: Since a much larger clone is just one base distant, this may be a read error. The chain recombines TRBV28 with TRBJ2-7; TRBD1 aligns across 7 bases. Germline V gene sequence: CDR1 MDHEN, CDR2 SYDVKM. CDR3 length: 14 amino acids. The CDR3 protein is CASGLQGTTYEQYF. The CDR3 DNA reads TGTGCCAGCGGTTTACAGGGGACAACCTACGAGCAGTACTTC.

The chain is built from TRBV7-2 and TRBJ2-3; D possibly matches TRBD1 or TRBD2 (5 bases each). V lost 3 bases and J 1 base, leaving 14 bases between the germline ends. CDR1 SGHTA and CDR2 FQGNSA come from the germline V gene. The CDR3 loop spans 16 amino acids. CDR3 region: CASSFALRDGTDTQYF. In nucleotides, the CDR3 is TGTGCCAGCAGCTTTGCCCTCCGGGACGGCACAGATACGCAGTATTTT. Variable domain in full (rest from reference TRBV7-2 and TRBJ2-3): GAGVSQSPSNKVTEKGKDVELRCDPISGHTALYWYRQSLGQGLEFLIYFQGNSAPDKSGLPSDRFSAERTGGSVSTLTIQRTQQEDSAVYLCASSFALRDGTDTQYFGPGTRLTVL.

This clonotype was picked up a small number of times. This chain links TRBV29-1 with TRBJ2-3; D is uncertain. Trimming left V 0 bases short and J 1 base short, with 8 bases between. The V gene's germline CDR1 is SQVTM and CDR2 ANQGSEA. The CDR3 has 14 amino acids. DNA for the CDR3: TGCAGCGTTGAAGAGGGGTGGGGCACAGATACGCAGTATTTT. This translates into CSVEEGWGTDTQYF.

The chain has TRBV6-1 and TRBJ2-3, with TRBD1 identical over 10 bases. Unmatched junction bases numbered 9, after V lost 6 bases and J lost 3 bases. There are 16 residues in the CDR3. From germline, CDR1 is MNHNS and CDR2 SASEGT. The CDR3: CASRRQGAYSTDTQYF. The DNA for the CDR3 is TGTGCCAGCAGGCGACAGGGGGCTTACTCTACAGATACGCAGTATTTT.

The J gene is TRBJ2-5, the V gene TRBV5-1; 8 bases line up with TRBD2. From germline, CDR1 is SGHRS and CDR2 YFSETQ. CDR3 length: 14 amino acids. Trimming removed 4 bases from V and 5 bases from J; junction bases left unmatched: 7. The CDR3: CASSLSGVPETQYF. The CDR3 region has the DNA TGCGCCAGCAGCCTTAGCGGGGTACCGGAGACCCAGTACTTC.

This chain links TRBV14 with TRBJ2-1, with D uncertain. Trimming left V 1 base short and J 3 bases short, with 10 bases between. The CDR3 runs to 15 residues. Germline V gene data show CDR1 as SGHDN and CDR2 as FVKESK. This CDR3 is CASSQVVGIYNEQFF. The CDR3 DNA follows: TGTGCCAGCAGCCAAGTCGTTGGGATCTACAATGAGCAGTTCTTC.

This rearrangement joins TRBV3-1 to TRBJ2-5; a possible D gene is TRBD2 (5 bases). Germline CDR1 LGHDT, CDR2 YNNKEL (reference sequence). The CDR3 covers 12 residues. Trimming left V 0 bases short and J 11 bases short, with 10 bases between. The CDR3 sequence: CASSQEPGEQYF. CDR3 in DNA: TGTGCCAGCAGCCAAGAACCCGGGGAGCAGTACTTC.

This sequence joins TRBV6-5 and TRBJ2-4; TRBD2 matches at 10 bases. Germline assignment: CDR1 MNHEY and CDR2 SVGAGI. The V and J ends lost 7 bases and 11 bases, in that order; junction bases with no gene match: 2. CDR3 length equals 11 residues. In DNA, the CDR3 is TGTGCCAGCACTAGCGGGGGCTTTCAGTACTTC. Its protein product is CASTSGGFQYF.

This chain links TRBV4-2 with TRBJ2-5; D is perhaps TRBD1 (5 bases). Trimming removed 1 base at V and 4 bases at J, with 10 bases between. Germline-derived CDR1 and CDR2 are LGHNA and YNFKEQ. There are 14 residues in the CDR3. DNA of the CDR3: TGTGCCAGCAGCCAAGGCAGGGTCCCAGAGACCCAGTACTTC. As protein: CASSQGRVPETQYF.

This clonotype has ten or more counts. The chain employs TRBV7-2 and TRBJ2-5; 9 bases line up with TRBD2. J lost 5 bases, V lost 5 bases, and 6 bases had no gene match. The CDR3 is 14 amino acids. Germline V gives CDR1 SGHTA, CDR2 FQGNSA. In nucleotides, the CDR3 is TGTGCCAGCAGCCTTAGCGGGAGCCGGGAGACCCAGTACTTC. It is translated as CASSLSGSRETQYF.

The chain carries TRBV6-2 or TRBV6-3 and TRBJ2-5; no reliable D call. The length of the CDR3 is 11 residues. CDR1 is MNHEY, CDR2 SVGEGT, per germline. V was trimmed by 2 bases and J by 6 bases, leaving 4 bases between them. This CDR3 reads CASSYGKTQYF. In DNA form, the CDR3 reads TGTGCCAGCAGTTACGGGAAGACCCAGTACTTC.

The genes are TRBV20-1 and TRBJ2-7; maybe TRBD1 (5 bases). From germline, CDR1 is DFQATT and CDR2 SNEGSKA (reference sequence). V lost 5 bases, J lost 4 bases, and 15 bases lay in between. The CDR3 covers 13 residues. In nucleotides, the CDR3 is TGCAGTGCTGGTGGGGCTTTGGAATACGAGCAGTACTTC. This codes for CSAGGALEYEQYF.

The gene calls are TRBV5-1 and TRBJ2-1; 13 bases agree with TRBD2. This CDR3 spans 16 amino acids. Germline CDR1 reads SGHRS; CDR2 reads YFSETQ. With V trimmed by 4 bases and J by 9 bases, 10 bases remained unmatched. CDR3 loop: CASSLPTSGGLTEQFF. The DNA of the CDR3 is TGCGCCAGCAGCCTCCCGACTAGCGGGGGGCTTACTGAGCAGTTCTTC.